These T cell receptor beta chains were read from a single sample in a study of shared clonotypes between healthy human individuals. The data were produced by immunoSEQ multiplex PCR, yet TCRdb's version contains in-frame clones alone and is incomplete. The table lists 980,000 or so clones, 76% of them singletons. The specimen sequenced was memory CD4+ T cells sorted from blood. The receptors originated from a young man in good health. The CDR3 runs from the conserved cysteine through the conserved F or W. The order of the fields is J gene, D gene, clone size, V gene, CDR3 protein, CDR3 DNA. D genes are given only for firm matches. Part of the rows lack a size; the others show once, few, many or a class for expanded clones.

>TRBJ1-6|TRBD1|NA|TRBV19
CASSHQTGTGYFLLHF
TGTGCCAGTAGTCATCAAACCGGGACAGGGTATTTTCTCCTCCACTTT
>TRBJ1-2|TRBD1|few|TRBV6-1
CASSKRDRDLSGYTF
TGTGCCAGCAGTAAACGGGACAGGGATTTGAGTGGCTACACCTTC
>TRBJ2-7|NA|NA|TRBV11-2
CASSPQAGNEQYF
TGTGCCAGCAGCCCTCAAGCGGGCAACGAGCAGTACTTC
>TRBJ2-7|NA|NA|TRBV10-3
CAISEGLGLEQYF
TGTGCCATCAGTGAGGGACTTGGTCTCGAGCAGTACTTC
>TRBJ1-5|NA|NA|TRBV2
CASSSLRVQPQHF
TGTGCCAGCAGTTCCCTTAGGGTACAGCCCCAGCATTTT
>TRBJ1-5|NA|once|TRBV11-2
CASSPLRRQVGQPQHF
TGTGCCAGCAGCCCCTTACGGCGCCAGGTCGGTCAGCCCCAGCATTTT
>TRBJ2-7|TRBD2|NA|TRBV30
CAWSARTSGAFEQYF
TGTGCCTGGAGTGCGCGGACTAGCGGGGCTTTCGAGCAGTACTTC
>TRBJ1-2|NA|NA|TRBV7-9
CASSLPAPVYGYTF
TGTGCCAGCAGCTTACCGGCTCCGGTCTATGGCTACACCTTC
>TRBJ2-4|NA|few|TRBV4-3
CASSQEFSRVMALAKNIQYF
TGCGCCAGCAGCCAAGAGTTCTCGCGGGTTATGGCGCTAGCCAAAAACATTCAGTACTTC
>TRBJ2-3|TRBD2|few|TRBV5-6
CASSEGLAGGPDTQYF
TGTGCCAGCAGCGAGGGACTAGCGGGAGGGCCAGATACGCAGTATTTT
>TRBJ1-6|NA|NA|TRBV5-5
CASSFEGGSSYNSPLHF
TGTGCCAGCAGCTTTGAAGGAGGGAGCTCCTATAATTCACCCCTCCACTTT
>TRBJ2-7|TRBD2|few|TRBV7-2
CASSVGLAGGEQYF
TGTGCCAGCAGCGTAGGACTAGCGGGAGGCGAGCAGTACTTC
>TRBJ2-3|NA|NA|TRBV6-5
CASRILGSDTQYF
TGTGCCAGCAGGATACTAGGCTCAGATACGCAGTATTTT
>TRBJ1-1|NA|NA|TRBV30
CAWTGLTTEAFF
TGTGCCTGGACAGGGTTGACCACTGAAGCTTTCTTT
>TRBJ1-2|TRBD1|NA|TRBV7-2
CASSTSGTDNYGYTF
TGTGCCAGCAGCACCTCCGGGACAGATAACTATGGCTACACCTTC
>TRBJ2-3|TRBD2|NA|TRBV5-6
CASSLELAVLTDTQYF
TGTGCCAGCAGCTTAGAACTAGCGGTACTCACAGATACGCAGTATTTT
>TRBJ2-4|NA|NA|TRBV6-1
CASRERGPINIQYF
TGTGCCAGCAGGGAAAGGGGACCTATAAACATTCAGTACTTC
>TRBJ1-1|NA|NA|TRBV20-1
CSAWGWTEAFF
TGCAGTGCTTGGGGTTGGACTGAAGCTTTCTTT
>TRBJ2-7|TRBD1|NA|TRBV7-6
CASSSTGAKALYEQYF
TGTGCCAGCAGCTCTACAGGGGCAAAGGCTCTGTACGAGCAGTACTTC
>TRBJ1-4|TRBD1|NA|TRBV5-1
CASSRTGGIGTNEKLFF
TGCGCCAGCAGCCGGACAGGGGGAATTGGAACTAATGAAAAACTGTTTTTT
>TRBJ2-7|NA|NA|TRBV11-2
CASSLERIYEQYF
TGTGCCAGCAGCTTAGAACGGATCTACGAGCAGTACTTC
>TRBJ2-3|NA|NA|TRBV5-4
CASSDIEGGTDTQYF
TGTGCCAGCAGCGATATTGAGGGTGGCACAGATACGCAGTATTTT
>TRBJ2-3|NA|once|TRBV5-1
CASSQNPSTPSTDTQYF
TGCGCCAGCAGCCAAAACCCTAGCACCCCTAGCACAGATACGCAGTATTTT
>TRBJ2-7|NA|NA|TRBV10-3
CAISEAPRQGDSEQYF
TGTGCCATCAGTGAGGCCCCACGGCAGGGGGACTCCGAGCAGTACTTC
>TRBJ2-5|NA|NA|TRBV14
CASSQGFGSRQETQYF
TGTGCCAGCAGCCAGGGGTTCGGCAGTCGTCAAGAGACCCAGTACTTC
>TRBJ1-6|NA|NA|TRBV7-2
CASSPGLVNSSPLHF
TGTGCCAGCAGCCCGGGCCTCGTCAACAGTTCACCCCTCCACTTT
>TRBJ2-7|TRBD1|NA|TRBV7-2
CASSPSGTGYYEQYF
TGTGCCAGCAGCCCTTCCGGGACAGGCTACTACGAGCAGTACTTC
>TRBJ1-2|NA|NA|TRBV28
CASSNLNGYTF
TGTGCCAGCTCAAATTTGAATGGCTACACCTTC
>TRBJ1-2|NA|few|TRBV30
CAWSILGGGYTF
TGTGCCTGGAGTATCTTGGGGGGAGGCTACACCTTC
>TRBJ1-6|NA|NA|TRBV18
CASSPRAQALHSPLHF
TGTGCCAGCTCACCGCGGGCGCAGGCTCTTCATTCACCCCTCCACTTT
>TRBJ1-3|NA|NA|TRBV7-9
CASSLNGDSGNTIYF
TGTGCCAGCAGCTTAAACGGGGACTCTGGAAACACCATATATTTT
>TRBJ1-3|NA|NA|TRBV10-3
CAMGAPEEGNTIYF
TGTGCCATGGGGGCTCCCGAAGAGGGAAACACCATATATTTT
>TRBJ2-7|NA|NA|TRBV2
CASNQDSQNYEQYF
TGTGCCAGCAACCAGGACAGTCAAAACTACGAGCAGTACTTC
>TRBJ2-2|NA|NA|TRBV14
CASSQAQYTGELFF
TGTGCCAGCAGCCAAGCGCAGTACACCGGGGAGCTGTTTTTT
>TRBJ2-7|NA|NA|TRBV27
CARTLYEQYF
TGTGCCAGGACCCTATACGAGCAGTACTTC
>TRBJ2-5|TRBD1|NA|TRBV7-8
CASSAMTGLETQYF
TGTGCCAGCAGCGCTATGACAGGGCTGGAGACCCAGTACTTC
>TRBJ1-1|NA|few|TRBV11-2
CASSVGRTVNTEAFF
TGTGCCAGCAGCGTCGGGCGGACAGTGAACACTGAAGCTTTCTTT
>TRBJ2-4|NA|NA|TRBV19
CASSIGGRLDKNIQYF
TGTGCCAGTAGTATAGGTGGAAGATTAGACAAAAACATTCAGTACTTC
>TRBJ2-3|NA|NA|TRBV28
CASRTDSGTQYF
TGTGCCAGCAGAACGGATTCCGGGACGCAGTATTTT
>TRBJ2-7|TRBD2|few|TRBV6-6
CASRDPGGLHSYEQYF
TGTGCCAGCCGGGATCCGGGGGGGTTGCACTCCTACGAGCAGTACTTC
>TRBJ2-5|TRBD2|few|TRBV2
CASTGSGETQYF
TGTGCCAGCACCGGTAGCGGGGAGACCCAGTACTTC
>TRBJ2-7|NA|NA|TRBV6-6
CASRPFQGSGEQYF
TGTGCCAGCAGACCATTCCAGGGGTCTGGAGAGCAGTACTTC
>TRBJ2-7|NA|NA|TRBV20-1
CSARIVNEQYF
TGCAGTGCTAGGATCGTCAACGAGCAGTACTTC
>TRBJ1-4|TRBD1|once|TRBV5-1
CASSGDREDNEKLFF
TGCGCCAGCAGCGGTGACAGGGAGGACAATGAAAAACTGTTTTTT
>TRBJ1-6|NA|NA|TRBV9
CASSVDPRGKDSPLHF
TGTGCCAGCAGCGTAGACCCCCGGGGGAAAGATTCACCCCTCCACTTT
>TRBJ2-5|TRBD2|NA|TRBV9
CASSLRTSGSVETQYF
TGTGCCAGCAGCTTACGGACTAGCGGGAGTGTTGAGACCCAGTACTTC
>TRBJ2-3|NA|many|TRBV5-4
CASSSPGFTQYF
TGTGCCAGCAGCTCGCCGGGATTCACGCAGTATTTT
>TRBJ1-3|NA|NA|TRBV29-1
CSATLSGNTIYF
TGCAGCGCGACACTGTCTGGAAACACCATATATTTT
>TRBJ2-1|TRBD2|NA|TRBV28
CASSGTKINEQFF
TGTGCCAGCAGTGGGACTAAGATCAATGAGCAGTTCTTC